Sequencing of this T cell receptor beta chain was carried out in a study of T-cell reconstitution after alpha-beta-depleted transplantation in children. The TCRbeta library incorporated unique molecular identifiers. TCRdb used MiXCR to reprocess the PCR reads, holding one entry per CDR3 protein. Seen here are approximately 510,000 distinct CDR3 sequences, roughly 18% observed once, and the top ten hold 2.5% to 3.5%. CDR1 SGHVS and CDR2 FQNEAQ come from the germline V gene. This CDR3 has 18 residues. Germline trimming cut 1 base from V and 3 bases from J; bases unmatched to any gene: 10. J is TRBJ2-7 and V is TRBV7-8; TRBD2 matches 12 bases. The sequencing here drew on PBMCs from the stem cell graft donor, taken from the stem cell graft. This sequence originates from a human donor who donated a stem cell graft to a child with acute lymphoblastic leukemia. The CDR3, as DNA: TGTGCCAGCAGCTTAGTAGGTTCATGGACTAGCGGGGACTACGAGCAGTACTTC. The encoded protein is CASSLVGSWTSGDYEQYF. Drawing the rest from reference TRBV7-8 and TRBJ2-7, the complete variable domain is GAGVSQSPRYKVAKRGQDVALRCDPISGHVSLFWYQQALGQGPEFLTYFQNEAQLDKSGLPSDRFFAERPEGSVSTLKIQRTQQEDSAVYLCASSLVGSWTSGDYEQYFGPGTRLTVT.